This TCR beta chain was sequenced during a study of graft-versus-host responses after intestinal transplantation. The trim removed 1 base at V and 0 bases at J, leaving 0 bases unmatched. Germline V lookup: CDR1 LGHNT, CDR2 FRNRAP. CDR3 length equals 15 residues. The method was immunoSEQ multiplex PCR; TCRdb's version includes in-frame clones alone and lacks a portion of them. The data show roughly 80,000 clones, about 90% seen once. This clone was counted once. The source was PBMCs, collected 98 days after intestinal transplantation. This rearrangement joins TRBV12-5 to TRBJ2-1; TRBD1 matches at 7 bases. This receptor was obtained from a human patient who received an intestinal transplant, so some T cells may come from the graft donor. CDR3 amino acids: CASGLDRGSYNEQFF. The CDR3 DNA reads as TGTGCTAGTGGTTTGGACAGGGGCTCCTACAATGAGCAGTTCTTC.